This TCR beta chain was found in a study of CD8 T cells in Susac syndrome. Overall study: Patients with Susac syndrome were therapy-naive, treated with corticosteroids, or treated with intravenous immunoglobulin alone when blood was collected.

Germline V gene lookup returns CDR1 SGHNT and CDR2 YYREEE (reference sequence). This CDR3 region has 15 residues. Trimming removed 0 bases from V and 5 bases from J, with 14 bases in between. The authors reverse transcribed roughly 0.45 to 1 ug RNA with random hexamers. From the immunoSEQ multiplex PCR reads, TCRdb called clonotypes with MiXCR, one entry per CDR3 protein. The table records some 210,000 distinct CDR3 sequences, 94% of them present only once. The specimen sequenced was CD4+ T cells from PBMCs. The rearrangement uses TRBV5-4 and TRBJ2-5, with D possibly being TRBD1 or TRBD2 (6 bases each). The receptor's source is a human donor with Susac syndrome. The CDR3 coding sequence is TGTGCCAGCAGCTTGGGAGGTCGGGGGCAGGAGACCCAGTACTTC. Protein sequence: CASSLGGRGQETQYF. The variable domain in full, completed from reference TRBV5-4 and TRBJ2-5, reads ETGVTQSPTHLIKTRGQQVTLRCSSQSGHNTVSWYQQALGQGPQFIFQYYREEENGRGNFPPRFSGLQFPNYSSELNVNALELDDSALYLCASSLGGRGQETQYFGPGTRLLVL.